These T cell receptor beta chains were read from a single sample in a study of T-cell memory formation after mild COVID-19. TCRdb re-analysed the 5' RACE reads in MiXCR, keeping a single row per CDR3 protein. This table has hundreds of thousands of distinct CDR3 sequences, roughly 21% appearing once. Sequencing was carried out using PBMCs or a T cell subset sorted from them (not recorded which). The source is an adult woman who had mild COVID-19 (a few samples of this study predate the infection). Cell type and time point are not known. Both conserved end residues are part of each CDR3. D genes are given only for firm matches. The size of a clone is reported for some rows only, either as once, few or many, or as a class for expanded clones.

>TRBJ1-2|NA|TRBV19|NA
TGTGCCAGTAGTAACGGAGGGGTCCCATATGGCTACACCTTC
CASSNGGVPYGYTF
>TRBJ2-2|few|TRBV20-1|TRBD2
TGCAGTGCTACCCCCCCGATTGGGAGGGGGAACACCGGGGAGCTGTTTTTT
CSATPPIGRGNTGELFF
>TRBJ2-7|NA|TRBV7-2|NA
TGTGCCAGCAGCTTAGCCCCCTTATGGGGGACCCCTAGCTACGAGCAGTACTTC
CASSLAPLWGTPSYEQYF
>TRBJ2-5|NA|TRBV19|NA
TGTGCCAGTAGTTGGCTGGAGGGGGAGACCCAGTACTTC
CASSWLEGETQYF
>TRBJ2-1|many|TRBV21-1|NA
TGTGCCAGCAACGGGACAGCCTTTAATGAGCAGTTCTTC
CASNGTAFNEQFF
>TRBJ2-5|NA|TRBV5-1|NA
TGCGCCAGCAGCTTGGAACGTGCGGGCGAGGAGACCCAGTACTTC
CASSLERAGEETQYF
>TRBJ1-1|many|TRBV7-3|NA
TGTGCCAGCAGCTCCCAGAAGAACACTGAAGCTTTCTTT
CASSSQKNTEAFF
>TRBJ2-3|few|TRBV7-2|TRBD2
TGTGCCAGCAGCTTAGGGGCTAGCGGGGGGAGAGATACGCAGTATTTT
CASSLGASGGRDTQYF
>TRBJ2-2|NA|TRBV5-6|NA
TGTGCCAGCAGCTTGGAAACCGACACCGGGGAGCTGTTTTTT
CASSLETDTGELFF
>TRBJ1-1|many|TRBV5-4|NA
TGTGCCAGCAGCTTGGGAGGGGAGAGTTATGACACTGAAGCTTTCTTT
CASSLGGESYDTEAFF
>TRBJ2-3|NA|TRBV20-1|NA
TGCAGTGCTCGACCGGGCTTGGGCACAGATACGCAGTATTTT
CSARPGLGTDTQYF
>TRBJ2-1|NA|TRBV30|NA
TGTGCCTGGTTAGCCAGCTCCTACAATGAGCAGTTCTTC
CAWLASSYNEQFF
>TRBJ1-1|few|TRBV15|NA
TGTGCCACCAGCAGAGTTGGGGGGGCTGAAGCTTTCTTT
CATSRVGGAEAFF
>TRBJ1-2|NA|TRBV24-1|TRBD1
TGTGCCACCAGTGACCTCCGACAGGGAACCTATGGCTACACCTTC
CATSDLRQGTYGYTF
>TRBJ2-5|NA|TRBV7-2|NA
TGTGCCAGCAGCGGGGGACTGGCTAGCTACTCGGAGACCCAGTACTTC
CASSGGLASYSETQYF
>TRBJ2-3|NA|TRBV18|NA
TGTGCCAGCTCACCACGTGCAGGGGTCCCCACAGATACGCAGTATTTT
CASSPRAGVPTDTQYF
>TRBJ2-2|few|TRBV7-2|TRBD2
TGTGCCAGCAGCCCCGGGTCGGGGGGGAACACCGGGGAGCTGTTTTTT
CASSPGSGGNTGELFF
>TRBJ2-3|few|TRBV29-1|NA
TGCAGCGTTCTAGTCTCCATAGATACGCAGTATTTT
CSVLVSIDTQYF
>TRBJ1-4|few|TRBV12-3/TRBV12-4|TRBD1
TGTGCCAGCAGTCCGTGGACAGGGGCTAATGAAAAACTGTTTTTT
CASSPWTGANEKLFF
>TRBJ2-1|few|TRBV7-9|TRBD2
TGTGCCAGCAGCCCGCCGGGACTAGCCATCAATGAGCAGTTCTTC
CASSPPGLAINEQFF
>TRBJ2-1|NA|TRBV19|TRBD2
TGTGCCAGTTCGGAGAGCGGGAGCCGGAGGGAGTTCTTC
CASSESGSRREFF
>TRBJ2-7|few|TRBV2|TRBD1
TGTGCCAGCAGTAAGGACAGGGCCGCCTCCTACGAGCAGTACTTC
CASSKDRAASYEQYF
>TRBJ2-1|NA|TRBV12-3/TRBV12-4|NA
TGTGCCAGCAGTTTACGAGGAGACCGGCTAAGTGAGCAGTTCTTC
CASSLRGDRLSEQFF
>TRBJ1-2|few|TRBV21-1|NA
TGTGCCAGCAGCAAGCACTCGGGACACAGTGAGCCAAACCAGAACTATGGCTACACCTTC
CASSKHSGHSEPNQNYGYTF
>TRBJ1-5|NA|TRBV24-1|NA
TGTGCCACCAGTGATTTCAGCAATCAGCCCCAGCATTTT
CATSDFSNQPQHF
>TRBJ1-1|NA|TRBV10-3|NA
TGTGCCATCGCCGGGGGAATGGGAGGGTTGGCTTTCTTT
CAIAGGMGGLAFF
>TRBJ2-3|NA|TRBV5-1|TRBD1
TGCGCCAGCAGCTTGGCCGCAGCAGGGGGCGATACGCAGTATTTT
CASSLAAAGGDTQYF
>TRBJ2-7|many|TRBV5-1|TRBD1
TGTGCCAGCAGCTTAGGACAGGGCAGCTCCTACGAGCAGTACTTC
CASSLGQGSSYEQYF
>TRBJ2-7|NA|TRBV24-1|NA
TGTGCCACCAGTGACGGCAGGGGCTACGAGCAGTACTTC
CATSDGRGYEQYF
>TRBJ1-3|few|TRBV5-1|NA
TGCGCCAGCAGCTTGGATCTCTCTGGAAACACCATATATTTT
CASSLDLSGNTIYF
>TRBJ1-6|few|TRBV7-9|NA
TGTGCCAGCAACGTAGACGGGAGCTCCTATAATTCACCCCTCCACTTT
CASNVDGSSYNSPLHF
>TRBJ1-2|few|TRBV10-3|TRBD1
TGTGCCATCAGGAGGACAGGGAGTAGCGAAAGCTATGGCTACACCTTC
CAIRRTGSSESYGYTF
>TRBJ2-3|many|TRBV7-8|TRBD2
TGTGCCAGCAGCACCTTAGCGGGATTGACAGATACGCAGTATTTT
CASSTLAGLTDTQYF
>TRBJ2-2|few|TRBV7-9|NA
TGTGCCAGCAGGCTCAGCGGTGGGATGAACACCGGGGAGCTGTTTTTT
CASRLSGGMNTGELFF
>TRBJ1-2|NA|TRBV5-1|NA
TGCGCCAGCAGCTATCAAGAGGACGCCGGCTACACCTTC
CASSYQEDAGYTF
>TRBJ2-2|NA|TRBV21-1|NA
TGTGCCAGCAGCGACAGACCACAGGGCGGCGGGGAGCTGTTTTTT
CASSDRPQGGGELFF
>TRBJ1-1|many|TRBV5-1|NA
TGCGCCAGCAGCCTGGAAGGGAGTACTGAAGCTTTCTTT
CASSLEGSTEAFF
>TRBJ2-7|few|TRBV24-1|NA
TGTGCCACCAGTCACAAGGCCACATCCACCTACGAGCAGTACTTC
CATSHKATSTYEQYF
>TRBJ2-1|few|TRBV12-3/TRBV12-4|TRBD2
TGTGCCAGCAGCCCTAGGGGACTAGAAGGTCATGAGCAGTTCTTC
CASSPRGLEGHEQFF
>TRBJ2-5|NA|TRBV5-4|TRBD2
TGTGCCAGCAGCTCGGGGGCCCTAGCGGGGGTGGCCCAGTACTTC
CASSSGALAGVAQYF
>TRBJ2-5|few|TRBV24-1|TRBD1
TGTGCCACCAGTGATACCGGGACAGGGGGCCAAGAGACCCAGTACTTC
CATSDTGTGGQETQYF
>TRBJ1-6|few|TRBV6-6|NA
TGTGCCAGCAGTCGCAGTGGAGGTGATTCACCCCTCCACTTT
CASSRSGGDSPLHF
>TRBJ1-6|NA|TRBV5-4|NA
TGTGCCAGCAGCTTCGGGACGACACCCCTCCACTTT
CASSFGTTPLHF
>TRBJ1-1|few|TRBV11-2|NA
TGTGCCAGCAGCTTTAGGGATGACACTGAAGCTTTCTTT
CASSFRDDTEAFF
>TRBJ2-1|NA|TRBV6-1|TRBD2
TGTGCCAGCAGTGAAACGGGCGGGAGGGGGCGGAATGAGCAGTTCTTC
CASSETGGRGRNEQFF
>TRBJ2-3|NA|TRBV7-3|TRBD2
TGTGCCAGCAGCTTAACGCTCGCCAGCGGGGCTAGCACAGATACGCAGTATTTT
CASSLTLASGASTDTQYF
>TRBJ2-1|NA|TRBV4-1|NA
TGCGCCAGCAGCCAAGATCGGGTCAGGGGAGGATACAATGAGCAGTTCTTC
CASSQDRVRGGYNEQFF
>TRBJ2-3|few|TRBV24-1|NA
TGTGCCACCAGTGATGGGACCCTCCGCACAGATACGCAGTATTTT
CATSDGTLRTDTQYF
>TRBJ1-2|NA|TRBV6-2/TRBV6-3|TRBD1
TGTGCCAGCAGTCCGCGACAGGGGTCGATCTATGGCTACACCTTC
CASSPRQGSIYGYTF
>TRBJ1-2|few|TRBV4-1|NA
TGCGCCAGCAGCCATTTTTATGGTAGTCAACTTAACTATGGCTACACCTTC
CASSHFYGSQLNYGYTF
>TRBJ2-1|few|TRBV7-9|NA
TGTGCCAGCAGCTTAAAAGTGGAGCTCCGGCAGTTCTTC
CASSLKVELRQFF
>TRBJ1-4|NA|TRBV10-3|TRBD1
TGTGCCATCAGTCTAACCGGGACAGCGAATGAAAAACTGTTTTTT
CAISLTGTANEKLFF
>TRBJ1-5|few|TRBV15|NA
TGTGCCACCAGCAGAGATCCCGAGCCCCAGCATTTT
CATSRDPEPQHF
>TRBJ1-1|many|TRBV11-2|NA
TGTGCCAGCAGCTTAGATGGTGGGGTGAACACTGAGGCTTTCTTT
CASSLDGGVNTEAFF
>TRBJ2-1|few|TRBV15|NA
TGTGCCACCAGCAGCGGGAGAGTAGCCTACAATGAGCAGTTCTTC
CATSSGRVAYNEQFF
>TRBJ2-1|NA|TRBV12-3/TRBV12-4|NA
TGTGCCAGCAGTTCGGTAGACAATGAGCAGTTCTTC
CASSSVDNEQFF
>TRBJ1-4|few|TRBV6-6|TRBD1
TGTGCCACGAGCTTCCAGGGGGATGAAAAACTGTTTTTT
CATSFQGDEKLFF